A selection of T cell receptor beta chains follows, all from one sample in a study of CD8 T cells in Susac syndrome. From the immunoSEQ multiplex PCR reads, TCRdb called clonotypes with MiXCR, one entry per CDR3 protein. The sample lists around 220,000 distinct CDR3 sequences, approximately 90% seen once, with roughly 0.13% in the top ten. Sequencing used CD8+ T cells from PBMCs. The receptors stem from a human donor with multiple sclerosis. Each CDR3 is given with its conserved first and last residue. D genes are given only for firm matches. A clone size is listed for some rows: how often the clone was seen (once, few, many), or a class if it is expanded.

CDR3 DNA | CDR3 protein | clone size | D gene | CDR3 length | J gene | V gene
TGTGCCAGCAGCTCTAGCGGAGGATTCGAGCAGTACTTC | CASSSSGGFEQYF | - | TRBD2 | 13 | TRBJ2-7 | TRBV13
TGTGCCAGCAGCTTTGGGGAGCCGGGAAACACCATATATTTT | CASSFGEPGNTIYF | - | - | 14 | TRBJ1-3 | TRBV7-9
TGTGCCACCAGTGATTTGGAGGGGGGTGAGCAGTTCTTC | CATSDLEGGEQFF | - | - | 13 | TRBJ2-1 | TRBV24-1
TGTGCCAGCAGTCACCCCTCCCGGGACTCTACTGGGGACACTGAAGCTTTCTTT | CASSHPSRDSTGDTEAFF | - | - | 18 | TRBJ1-1 | TRBV12-3/TRBV12-4
TGTGCTAGCAGCTTAGTGTCGGGATATAGAGAGACCCAGTACTTC | CASSLVSGYRETQYF | - | - | 15 | TRBJ2-5 | TRBV7-7
TGTGCCAGCAGCCGAGGGGGGACGGCTAACACTGAAGCTTTCTTT | CASSRGGTANTEAFF | - | - | 15 | TRBJ1-1 | TRBV4-2
TGTGCCAGCAGTTTGGGCCGGAATCAGCCCCAGCATTTT | CASSLGRNQPQHF | - | - | 13 | TRBJ1-5 | TRBV27
TGCAGTGCTCTAGGCTCGGGCGGACGCACAGATACGCAGTATTTT | CSALGSGGRTDTQYF | - | - | 15 | TRBJ2-3 | TRBV20-1
TGTGCTAGTGGTTTACGGGTGGGAGGGCCTCCCGGGGAGCTGTTTTTT | CASGLRVGGPPGELFF | - | TRBD2 | 16 | TRBJ2-2 | TRBV12-5
TGTGCCAGCAGTTACTCCGGGACAGGGTGGATGAACACTGAAGCTTTCTTT | CASSYSGTGWMNTEAFF | - | TRBD1 | 17 | TRBJ1-1 | TRBV6-5
TGTGCCAGTGGGTTCAGGGGCGAGCAGTACTTC | CASGFRGEQYF | few | - | 11 | TRBJ2-7 | TRBV19
TGTGCCAGCAGCCACCCGACTAGCGGCCAAGAGACCCAGTACTTC | CASSHPTSGQETQYF | - | TRBD2 | 15 | TRBJ2-5 | TRBV3-1
TGTGCCAGCAGCTTAGGGTGGGGGAACAATGAGCAGTTCTTC | CASSLGWGNNEQFF | - | - | 14 | TRBJ2-1 | TRBV7-6
TGTGCCAGCAGCCGACTCCGCGCGGACAATGAGCAGTTCTTC | CASSRLRADNEQFF | - | - | 14 | TRBJ2-1 | TRBV6-5
TGCGCCAGCAGCCAAAGGACGGGGCTTAACACCTATGGCTACACCTTC | CASSQRTGLNTYGYTF | - | - | 16 | TRBJ1-2 | TRBV4-1
TGTGCCAGCAGCTTAGTATCGGGGGAACTATATGGCTACACCTTC | CASSLVSGELYGYTF | - | - | 15 | TRBJ1-2 | TRBV11-2
TGTGCCAGCAGTTTGTTAGCTAACTATGGCTACACCTTC | CASSLLANYGYTF | - | - | 13 | TRBJ1-2 | TRBV27
TGTGCCAGCAGCATCGGGACTAGCAATGAGCAGTTCTTC | CASSIGTSNEQFF | - | TRBD2 | 13 | TRBJ2-1 | TRBV5-6
TGTGCCACCAGCAGAGATAGGAACACCGGGGAGCTGTTTTTT | CATSRDRNTGELFF | - | - | 14 | TRBJ2-2 | TRBV15
TGTGCCAGCAGTCCCGGGCTCCGAAAGAACAATCAGCCCCAGCATTTT | CASSPGLRKNNQPQHF | - | - | 16 | TRBJ1-5 | TRBV12-3/TRBV12-4
TGTGCCAGCAGTTTAACACGACGCTCGAACACTGAAGCTTTCTTT | CASSLTRRSNTEAFF | - | - | 15 | TRBJ1-1 | TRBV28
TGTGCCAGTAGTATAGTGGGACAGGGGACCGCTGAAGCTTTCTTT | CASSIVGQGTAEAFF | - | TRBD1 | 15 | TRBJ1-1 | TRBV19
TGTGCCAGCAGCCGTTGGACGGGGGGGGCGAGGGAGACCCAGTACTTC | CASSRWTGGARETQYF | - | TRBD2 | 16 | TRBJ2-5 | TRBV14
TGCGCCAGCAGCCAGAAGACTGCCTCCTACAATGAGCAGTTCTTC | CASSQKTASYNEQFF | - | - | 15 | TRBJ2-1 | TRBV4-1
TGTGCCAGCTCACCACGGACTAGCCTCTACGAGCAGTACTTC | CASSPRTSLYEQYF | - | TRBD2 | 14 | TRBJ2-7 | TRBV18
TGTGCCAGTACCAAGGCGGGGGCTGGCTACACCTTC | CASTKAGAGYTF | - | - | 12 | TRBJ1-2 | TRBV19
TGTGCCAGCAGCCAAGTAACTAGCGAGTACAATGAGCAGTTCTTC | CASSQVTSEYNEQFF | - | TRBD2 | 15 | TRBJ2-1 | TRBV4-2
TGCAGCGTTGATTTGGGGGGAAACACCATATATTTT | CSVDLGGNTIYF | - | - | 12 | TRBJ1-3 | TRBV29-1
TGTGCCAGCAGCTTGTGGGTAGCGGGAGTTTCTCCCGGGGAGCTGTTTTTT | CASSLWVAGVSPGELFF | - | TRBD2 | 17 | TRBJ2-2 | TRBV5-4
TGTGCCAGCAGTTCCGGACTAGCGGGGGTCAACGAGCAGTACTTC | CASSSGLAGVNEQYF | once | TRBD2 | 15 | TRBJ2-7 | TRBV27
TGTGCCAGCAGTCTAATTAAGGACGCGCGGTATGAGCAGTTCTTC | CASSLIKDARYEQFF | - | - | 15 | TRBJ2-1 | TRBV12-3/TRBV12-4
TGTGCCAGCAGTAACTCAGTCGGGGGTACGAACACCGGGGAGCTGTTTTTT | CASSNSVGGTNTGELFF | - | - | 17 | TRBJ2-2 | TRBV9
TGTGCCAGCAGTGAAGCGGCCAGGGACTGGGAAGAGACCCAGTACTTC | CASSEAARDWEETQYF | - | - | 16 | TRBJ2-5 | TRBV2
TGTGCCAGCAGCTTTGGGGGACAGGAGGACGGCTACACCTTC | CASSFGGQEDGYTF | - | TRBD1 | 14 | TRBJ1-2 | TRBV13
TGTGCCAGCAGTCCATCACTAGCGGGTAGCTCCTACGAGCAGTACTTC | CASSPSLAGSSYEQYF | - | TRBD2 | 16 | TRBJ2-7 | TRBV27
TGTGCCAGCATCCCCGCTAGCGGCGGCTCCTACAATGAGCAGTTCTTC | CASIPASGGSYNEQFF | - | TRBD2 | 16 | TRBJ2-1 | TRBV7-9
TGTGCCATCAAAAGGTACACCGGGGAGCTGTTTTTT | CAIKRYTGELFF | - | - | 12 | TRBJ2-2 | TRBV10-3
TGTGCCAGCAGCGTAGGGGGGGGGCTCCCAGAGACCCAGTACTTC | CASSVGGGLPETQYF | once | - | 15 | TRBJ2-5 | TRBV9
TGTGCCAGCAACCCCGGGGCCTTCTACGAGCAGTACTTC | CASNPGAFYEQYF | once | - | 13 | TRBJ2-7 | TRBV7-2
TGTGCCTGGAGTTGGACAGGGGGATACAATGAGCAGTTCTTC | CAWSWTGGYNEQFF | - | TRBD1 | 14 | TRBJ2-1 | TRBV30
TGTGCCACCAGCAGGGGGGAGGACGAGCAGTACTTC | CATSRGEDEQYF | - | - | 12 | TRBJ2-7 | TRBV15
TGTGCCAGCAGCCGCGGAGGGTTAGAGACCCAGTACTTC | CASSRGGLETQYF | once | - | 13 | TRBJ2-5 | TRBV6-5
TGCGCCAGCAGCCAAGGGGGGGTCCGGTGGGGACCCGGGGGGAATGAGCAGTTCTTC | CASSQGGVRWGPGGNEQFF | - | TRBD2 | 19 | TRBJ2-1 | TRBV4-3
TGTGCCAGCAGCCACGTTCCGGGACAGGGGGCGCCGGCAGGTGAAGCTTTCTTT | CASSHVPGQGAPAGEAFF | - | TRBD1 | 18 | TRBJ1-1 | TRBV4-2
TGTGCCAGCAGCTTACGGGATTCCTCGGGGTTCGAGCAGTTCTTC | CASSLRDSSGFEQFF | - | - | 15 | TRBJ2-1 | TRBV7-9
TGTGCCAGCAGCGTAGATATAGGCCGCGGGACTGAAGCTTTCTTT | CASSVDIGRGTEAFF | - | - | 15 | TRBJ1-1 | TRBV9
TGTGCCAGCAACGAGCGTTTCTACGAGCAGTACTTC | CASNERFYEQYF | - | - | 12 | TRBJ2-7 | TRBV28
TGTGCCGGAGAGGGGCCGGGACAGGGGCCCGGGGAGCTGTTTTTT | CAGEGPGQGPGELFF | - | TRBD1 | 15 | TRBJ2-2 | TRBV9
TGTGCCAGCAGCGTAGAGGGACTAGCGGGGGGGCCGGGCACCGGGGAGCTGTTTTTT | CASSVEGLAGGPGTGELFF | - | TRBD2 | 19 | TRBJ2-2 | TRBV9
TGTGCCAGCAGTTCCCCCGAGAGCCGCTCCTACAATGAGCAGTTCTTC | CASSSPESRSYNEQFF | - | - | 16 | TRBJ2-1 | TRBV12-3/TRBV12-4